What follows are 19 T cell receptor beta chains derived from one specimen sequenced in a study of T cell repertoires in aging, cancer and after chemotherapy. TRB rearrangements spanning V, D and J were amplified using mixed TRB-A/B primers. TCRdb redid the calling of the multiplex PCR reads with MiXCR, one entry per CDR3 protein. The table lists 2,000 or so distinct CDR3 sequences, less than 25% of them singletons, with over 25% in the top ten. Amplification of TCR beta used genomic DNA extracted from peripheral blood. Sequenced: blood. Every receptor here comes from a human donor with a solid tumor.

The V gene is TRBV7-2, the J gene TRBJ2-3; 15 positions match TRBD2. From germline, CDR1 is SGHTA and CDR2 FQGNSA. The CDR3 has 19 residues. CDR3 residues: CVRSFRTSGGALLADTQYF. DNA for the CDR3: TGTGTCAGAAGCTTCAGGACTAGCGGGGGGGCCCTCCTCGCAGATACGCAGTATTTT. Full variable domain (outside the CDR3, taken from reference TRBV7-2 and TRBJ2-3): GAGVSQSPSNKVTEKGKDVELRCDPISGHTALYWYRQSLGQGLEFLIYFQGNSAPDKSGLPSDRFSAERTGGSVSTLTIQRTQQEDSAVYLCVRSFRTSGGALLADTQYFGPGTRLTVL.

V usage is TRBV5-1 and J usage is TRBJ2-3, with 9 bases that match TRBD2. CDR1 is SGHRS and CDR2 is YFSETQ in the germline V gene. This CDR3 has 14 amino acids. J lost 4 bases, V lost 7 bases, and 7 bases had no gene match. CDR3 in amino acids: CASQTGTSSDTQYF. The CDR3 DNA is TGCGCCAGCCAGACCGGGACTAGCTCAGATACGCAGTATTTT.

By frequency in the sample, this clonotype is medium-sized. This rearrangement joins TRBV19 to TRBJ1-1; D remains unclear. The V gene's germline CDR1 is LNHDA and CDR2 SQIVND (reference sequence). This CDR3 has 15 amino acids. Trimming left V 6 bases short and J 1 base short, with 15 bases between. The CDR3 is CASSTTTARNTEAFF. The CDR3 DNA sequence: TGTGCCAGTAGCACGACCACTGCAAGGAACACTGAAGCTTTCTTT.

The chain recombines TRBV7-2 with TRBJ2-1, with 8 bases lining up with TRBD1. With V trimmed by 5 bases and J by 7 bases, 10 bases remained unmatched. Per the germline V gene, CDR1 is SGHTA and CDR2 is FQGNSA. The CDR3 contains 15 residues. DNA of the CDR3: TGTGCCAGCAGCCTCCAGGGGGCAGGGAGGAATGAGCAGTTCTTC. The encoded protein is CASSLQGAGRNEQFF.

CDR3: CSARDLAGVAKNIQYF. CDR3 coding DNA: TGCAGTGCTAGGGACCTAGCGGGAGTAGCCAAAAACATTCAGTACTTC. The chain recombines TRBV20-1 with TRBJ2-4; TRBD2 aligns across 10 bases. V dropped 3 bases and J dropped 0; count of bases not matched to a gene: 5. Germline CDR1 DFQATT, CDR2 SNEGSKA (reference sequence). The CDR3 consists of 16 residues.

Judged by abundance, this clonotype is medium-sized. The V gene is TRBV5-4, the J gene TRBJ1-1; unclear D gene. The germline V gene encodes CDR1 SGHNT and CDR2 YYREEE (reference sequence). CDR3 length: 15 residues. The V and J ends lost 0 bases and 2 bases respectively, with 11 bases between them. DNA for the CDR3: TGTGCCAGCAGCTTGGCGGGGAACCTAAACACTGAAGCTTTCTTT. Translating gives CASSLAGNLNTEAFF.

This clonotype is termed medium-sized (0.01 to 0.1%). The chain combines TRBV5-5 with TRBJ2-2, with D possibly called TRBD1 or TRBD2 (5 bases each). Germline V lookup: CDR1 SGHKS, CDR2 YYEKEE (reference sequence). This CDR3 region has 16 residues. Trimming pared 3 bases from V and 7 bases from J, leaving 19 bases between. CDR3 nucleotides: TGTGCCAGCAGCTCCTACTTTCGGGGCGATTACGGGGAGCTGTTTTTT. Encoded protein: CASSSYFRGDYGELFF.

This clonotype has only a few counts. This chain uses TRBV5-6 with TRBJ2-3, with TRBD1 matching over 10 bases. CDR1 is SGHDT, CDR2 YYEEEE, per germline. There are 15 residues in the CDR3. The V segment lost 0 bases and the J segment 6 bases; nucleotides outside the gene matches: 4. The CDR3 loop is CASSLDGQGVDTQYF. CDR3 sequence (DNA): TGTGCCAGCAGCTTGGATGGACAGGGGGTGGATACGCAGTATTTT.

The CDR3 sequence: CASSLWGNTYTDTQYF. The CDR3 nucleotides read TGTGCCAGCAGCTTATGGGGCAACACCTACACAGATACGCAGTATTTT. The chain joins TRBV5-4 to TRBJ2-3; D is possibly TRBD1 (5 bases). This CDR3 spans 16 amino acids. Germline CDR1 SGHNT, CDR2 YYREEE (reference sequence). Trimming left V 2 bases short and J 2 bases short, with 15 bases between.

This clonotype is termed large (0.1 to 1%). V gene TRBV29-1 combines with J gene TRBJ1-1; unclear D gene. The CDR3 totals 13 residues. Trimming removed 7 bases at V and 10 bases at J, with 22 bases between. Germline CDR1 reads SQVTM; CDR2 reads ANQGSEA. CDR3 DNA sequence: TGCAGCGCCCGACGTTCAGACGGACCCAGAGCTTTCTTT. It yields the protein CSARRSDGPRAFF.

In its sample, this clonotype ranks as medium-sized. The V gene is TRBV12-3 or TRBV12-4, the J gene TRBJ1-1; D is undetermined. The germline V and J ends were trimmed by 0 bases and 1 base, with 3 bases remaining between them. The CDR3 loop spans 13 amino acids. CDR3 in DNA: TGTGCCAGCAGTTTAGCCGGGAACACTGAAGCTTTCTTT. It yields the protein CASSLAGNTEAFF.

In its sample, this clonotype is medium-sized. The V call is TRBV18, the J call TRBJ2-7, with 8 bases aligning to TRBD1. The germline V gene has CDR1 KGHSH and CDR2 LQKENI. This CDR3 is 19 amino acids long. With 3 bases clipped from V and 2 bases from J, the junction kept 18 bases outside the gene matches. The CDR3 bases are TGTGCCAGCTCACCGACCTTACGGGACAGACAGGGGACGCCCTACGAGCAGTACTTC. This encodes CASSPTLRDRQGTPYEQYF.

Judged by abundance, this clonotype is medium-sized. The chain joins TRBV12-3 or TRBV12-4 to TRBJ2-2; the D gene is possibly TRBD1 (6 bases). The CDR3 covers 15 residues. The V end was cut by 4 bases, the J end by 3 bases, with 12 bases between. CDR3 sequence: CASSSGVLDTGELFF. In DNA, the CDR3 is TGTGCCAGCAGTTCAGGGGTCTTGGACACCGGGGAGCTGTTTTTT.

This clonotype is judged medium-sized. The V gene is TRBV6-1, the J gene TRBJ1-5; the D gene is possibly TRBD1 (6 bases). CDR3 length equals 15 residues. V was clipped by 3 bases and J by 1 base, with 10 bases between them. Germline V gene data show CDR1 as MNHNS and CDR2 as SASEGT. This CDR3 is CASSDPGTSNQPQHF. The CDR3 DNA is TGTGCCAGCAGTGACCCCGGGACAAGCAATCAGCCCCAGCATTTT.

This clonotype is labeled medium-sized. The J gene is TRBJ2-1, the V gene TRBV6-4; D perhaps matches TRBD2 (6 bases). This CDR3 is 16 amino acids long. Trimming removed 3 bases from V and 0 bases from J, with 12 bases in between. CDR1 MRHNA and CDR2 SNTAGT come from the germline V gene. CDR3 DNA sequence: TGTGCCAGCAGTGAGGAGGGTGGGGGCTCCTACAATGAGCAGTTCTTC. It encodes CASSEEGGGSYNEQFF.

With respect to this clonotype: This may stem from a read error, because a much larger clone lies one nucleotide away. Here the CDR3 reads CASSLAEGDTDTQYF. CDR3 DNA: TGTGCCAGCAGCTTGGCGGAGGGGGACACAGATACGCAGTATTTT. The chain is built from TRBV7-2 and TRBJ2-3; D could derive from TRBD1 or TRBD2 (6 bases each). This CDR3 has 15 residues. CDR1 SGHTA and CDR2 FQGNSA come from the germline V gene. V shed 3 bases and J shed 2 bases, with 12 bases lying between them.

This clonotype was observed once. The rearrangement uses TRBV28 and TRBJ1-5, with unresolved D. V was cut by 3 bases and J by 0 bases, with 9 bases left in between. CDR1 and CDR2 (germline): MDHEN, SYDVKM. The CDR3 sequence is 15 residues long. The chain's CDR3 is CASSFQTSSNQPQHF. CDR3 DNA: TGTGCCAGCAGTTTCCAGACATCTAGCAATCAGCCCCAGCATTTT.

Regarding this clonotype: A much larger clone sits a single nucleotide away, making a read error possible. The genes are TRBV6-2 or TRBV6-3 and TRBJ1-1, with D maybe TRBD1 (5 bases). Looked up from germline, CDR1 is MNHEY and CDR2 is SVGEGT. The CDR3 has 13 amino acids. CDR3 in amino acids: CTGKDTPNTEAFF. The CDR3 DNA reads TGTACCGGAAAGGACACTCCGAACACTGAAGCTTTCTTT.

This clonotype is medium-sized in the sample. V gene TRBV6-1 combines with J gene TRBJ2-1; 10 bases are shared with TRBD2. Germline CDR1 is MNHNS and CDR2 is SASEGT. This CDR3 has 18 amino acids. J gave up 5 bases and V 5 bases, and 15 bases lay outside the gene matches. The CDR3 sequence is CASSSRGRASGSDNEQFF. CDR3 DNA: TGTGCCAGCAGTTCAAGGGGGCGGGCTAGCGGGAGCGACAATGAGCAGTTCTTC.